The TCR beta chain under discussion was sequenced for a study of long-term antiretroviral therapy in people with HIV. Survey-level resolution applied to immunoSEQ assay v3.0. Method: immunoSEQ multiplex PCR; TCRdb's copy keeps in-frame clones and lacks some. This table has about 32,000 clones, 95% to 98% appearing once. Germline V gives CDR1 SGHTA, CDR2 FQGTGA. The CDR3 covers 12 residues. Trimming stripped 5 bases from V and 0 bases from J, with 4 bases between. This chain joins TRBV7-3 and TRBJ2-5; no clear D gene. The input for sequencing was unsorted PBMCs, taken 7.6 years after starting antiretroviral therapy. The receptor was derived from a man aged 25-45 years with HIV. CDR3 amino acids: CASSPDQETQYF. CDR3 nucleotide sequence: TGTGCCAGCAGCCCGGACCAAGAGACCCAGTACTTC.